One and the same sample provided the 29 T cell receptor beta chains below, sequenced in a study of control samples from healthy donors and cancer patients. TCRdb's copy holds only in-frame clones and misses some; the assay was immunoSEQ multiplex PCR. The sample holds about 140,000 clones; more than 80% are singletons and the top ten take under 9%. The specimen was blood. These receptors were obtained from a man between 18 and 35 years old in good health.

The genes are TRBV29-1 and TRBJ2-1; no firm D call. From germline, CDR1 is SQVTM and CDR2 ANQGSEA. The V gene lost 4 bases and the J gene lost 5 bases, with 9 bases spanning the gap. The CDR3 is 12 residues long. The CDR3 bases are TGCAGCGTTGCAGGTGCTAACAATGAGCAGTTCTTC. This encodes CSVAGANNEQFF.

V usage is TRBV5-1 and J usage is TRBJ1-1; D perhaps matches TRBD1 (6 bases). Deletions cut 0 bases from V and 7 bases from J, with 10 bases between. Looked up from germline, CDR1 is SGHRS and CDR2 is YFSETQ. The length of the CDR3 is 13 residues. CDR3 protein: CASSLAGGFEAFF. DNA of the CDR3: TGCGCCAGCAGCTTGGCGGGGGGCTTTGAAGCTTTCTTT.

The chain uses TRBV19 and TRBJ1-4, with a possible D match to TRBD1 (6 bases). CDR1 is LNHDA, CDR2 SQIVND, per germline (reference sequence). The CDR3 covers 14 residues. Trimming took 9 bases from V and 7 from J, leaving 18 bases between them. The chain's CDR3 is CASRTGGDSEKLFF. The CDR3 DNA reads TGTGCCAGCCGTACCGGGGGCGATAGTGAAAAACTGTTTTTT.

The V and J genes are TRBV7-9 and TRBJ2-1, with 9 bases identical to TRBD1. The germline gives CDR1 SEHNR, CDR2 FQNEAQ (reference sequence). Germline trimming cut 11 bases from V and 7 bases from J; bases unmatched to any gene: 9. This CDR3 is 13 amino acids long. The CDR3 coding sequence is TGTGCCGGAGACAGGGGGTCTGATAATGAGCAGTTCTTC. Translation gives CAGDRGSDNEQFF.

This chain links TRBV19 with TRBJ2-6; TRBD2 is a possible D gene (6 bases). V lost 5 bases and J lost 0, with 8 bases in between. The CDR3 spans 15 residues. The germline gives CDR1 LNHDA, CDR2 SQIVND (reference sequence). This CDR3 is CASSHGGSGANVLTF. In DNA, the CDR3 is TGTGCCAGTAGTCACGGGGGCTCTGGGGCCAACGTCCTGACTTTC.

The V call is TRBV7-2, the J call TRBJ1-3, with TRBD1 as a possible D gene (5 bases). From germline, CDR1 is SGHTA and CDR2 FQGNSA. Trimming stripped 2 bases from V and 2 bases from J, with 13 bases between. This CDR3 spans 16 amino acids. CDR3 in DNA: TGTGCCAGCAGCTTACAGTCCGGGACTGCTGGAAACACCATATATTTT. Amino acid sequence: CASSLQSGTAGNTIYF.

The CDR3 protein is CASSYPDRGWNGYTF. The CDR3 DNA follows: TGTGCCAGCAGTTACCCGGACAGGGGTTGGAATGGCTACACCTTC. The gene calls are TRBV6-6 and TRBJ1-2, with 9 bases aligning to TRBD1. This CDR3 is built from 15 residues. V lost 2 bases to trimming and J lost 6 bases; unmatched junction nucleotides: 7. Per the germline V gene, CDR1 is MNHNY and CDR2 is SVGAGI (reference sequence).

This clone showed up just once. The chain recombines TRBV29-1 with TRBJ1-5; possible D gene TRBD1, 6 bases. The CDR3 is made up of 14 amino acids. V was cut by 6 bases and J by 4 bases, with 16 bases left in between. Germline values: CDR1 SQVTM, CDR2 ANQGSEA. CDR3 loop: CSVQAGTPNQPQHF. In DNA form, the CDR3 reads TGCAGCGTCCAAGCGGGGACACCGAATCAGCCCCAGCATTTT.

This chain connects TRBV7-9 to TRBJ1-4; D call uncertain. The CDR3 sequence is 13 residues long. V was clipped by 5 bases and J by 7 bases, with 11 bases between them. The germline CDR1 and CDR2 sequences are SEHNR and FQNEAQ (reference sequence). CDR3: CASSPGRAEKLFF. The CDR3 nucleotides read TGTGCCAGCAGCCCCGGACGGGCTGAAAAACTGTTTTTT.

The CDR3 loop is CATSRDEQGFDGNTIYF. The DNA of the CDR3 is TGTGCCACCAGCAGAGATGAGCAGGGGTTTGATGGAAACACCATATATTTT. J is TRBJ1-3 and V is TRBV15; perhaps TRBD1 as D (6 bases). Trimming pared 0 bases from V and 3 bases from J, leaving 15 bases between. There are 17 residues in the CDR3. Per germline, CDR1 LNHNV and CDR2 YYDKDF (reference sequence).

Turning to this clone: The germline gene is not matched at one end of the junction; a read error may be the cause. This CDR3 reads CASTTGLSDEQYF. Written as DNA, the CDR3 is TGCGCCAGTACCACGGGGCTCTCCGACGAGCAGTACTTC. This sequence joins TRBV5-1 and TRBJ2-7, with D perhaps matching TRBD1 or TRBD2 (5 bases each). Germline-derived CDR1 and CDR2 are SGHRS and YFSETQ. This CDR3 comprises 13 residues.

The chain joins TRBV30 to TRBJ1-5; D might be TRBD1 (6 bases). V was cut by 1 base and J by 2 bases, with 9 bases left in between. Germline V gene data show CDR1 as GTSNPN and CDR2 as SVGIG (reference sequence). There are 14 residues in the CDR3. The CDR3 reads CAWSADRGNQPQHF. CDR3 bases: TGTGCCTGGAGTGCGGACAGAGGCAATCAGCCCCAGCATTTT.

V is TRBV5-1 and J is TRBJ1-5; no clear D gene. Trimming took 0 bases from V and 0 from J, leaving 7 bases between them. From germline, CDR1 is SGHRS and CDR2 YFSETQ. The length of the CDR3 is 15 residues. This CDR3 reads CASSLGGNSNQPQHF. DNA of the CDR3: TGCGCCAGCAGCTTGGGGGGAAATAGCAATCAGCCCCAGCATTTT.

The chain has TRBV4-1 and TRBJ1-3, with D uncertain. Trimming took off 1 base at V and 0 bases at J, with 10 bases between the two ends. The CDR3 length is 16 residues. CDR1 MGHRA and CDR2 YSYEKL come from the germline V gene. The CDR3 DNA reads as TGCGCCAGCAGCCAAGGTTCGCAGAGCTCTGGAAACACCATATATTTT. Residues: CASSQGSQSSGNTIYF.

This clone showed up just once. The V call is TRBV6-4, the J call TRBJ1-5; unclear D gene. This CDR3 has 14 amino acids. The V gene lost 4 bases and the J gene lost 4 bases, with 11 bases spanning the gap. Looked up from germline, CDR1 is MRHNA and CDR2 is SNTAGT. CDR3 loop: CASSVSHLNQPQHF. DNA of the CDR3: TGTGCCAGCAGTGTCTCACACCTAAATCAGCCCCAGCATTTT.

V and J are TRBV2 and TRBJ1-5; D gene ambiguous. Germline V gene sequence: CDR1 SNHLY, CDR2 FYNNEI. Trimming removed 4 bases from V and 2 bases from J, with 9 bases in between. The CDR3 is made up of 14 amino acids. CDR3 in DNA: TGTGCCAGCAGTGCCCCGGGTCGCAATCAGCCCCAGCATTTT. Translating gives CASSAPGRNQPQHF.

This rearrangement joins TRBV28 to TRBJ1-2; D is unresolved. The CDR3 length is 17 residues. Germline CDR1 is MDHEN and CDR2 is SYDVKM. Trimming stripped 5 bases from V and 2 bases from J, with 21 bases between. CDR3 DNA sequence: TGTGCCAGCAGTACCCAACATACCGGCGCTTACAACTATGGCTACACCTTC. This gives the protein CASSTQHTGAYNYGYTF.

The V and J genes are TRBV7-6 and TRBJ2-7; the match to TRBD2 covers 9 bases. V lost 7 bases, J lost 3 bases, and 10 bases stayed unmatched. CDR1 is SGHVS and CDR2 is FNYEAQ in the germline V gene. This CDR3 is built from 15 residues. The CDR3 DNA sequence: TGTGCCAGCACACAAGGCAGCGGGGGGAACTACGAGCAGTACTTC. It translates to CASTQGSGGNYEQYF. Using reference TRBV7-6 and TRBJ2-7 for the parts outside the CDR3, the full variable domain is GAGVSQSPRYKVTKRGQDVALRCDPISGHVSLYWYRQALGQGPEFLTYFNYEAQQDKSGLPNDRFSAERPEGSISTLTIQRTEQRDSAMYRCASTQGSGGNYEQYFGPGTRLTVT.

In this sample, this clone turned up a few times. The chain combines TRBV19 with TRBJ1-1; no firm D call. CDR1 is LNHDA and CDR2 is SQIVND in the germline V gene (reference sequence). The CDR3 loop spans 14 amino acids. The V end was cut by 3 bases, the J end by 5 bases, with 13 bases between. CDR3 protein: CASSINMQGTEAFF. CDR3 nucleotide sequence: TGTGCCAGTAGTATTAATATGCAAGGGACTGAAGCTTTCTTT.

This chain uses TRBV7-9 with TRBJ1-4, with 7 bases identical to TRBD1. Germline-derived CDR1 and CDR2 are SEHNR and FQNEAQ (reference sequence). The V segment lost 5 bases and the J segment 8 bases; nucleotides outside the gene matches: 11. The CDR3 spans 15 residues. DNA of the CDR3: TGTGCCAGCAGCACAACAGGGGACGACGGAGAAAAACTGTTTTTT. This gives the protein CASSTTGDDGEKLFF.

This clone was counted once. CDR3 coding DNA: TGCGCCAGCAGCGCAGCGACAGGGGGCAGGGAGACCCAGTACTTC. It codes for CASSAATGGRETQYF. This chain uses TRBV5-1 with TRBJ2-5; 10 nucleotides match TRBD1. The germline CDR1 and CDR2 sequences are SGHRS and YFSETQ. This CDR3 contains 15 residues. V lost 4 bases to trimming and J lost 5 bases; unmatched junction nucleotides: 8.

Points on this clone: The same CDR3 can be traced to other DNA sequences in this sample. The CDR3 DNA reads TGTGCCAGCAGTTACTCTGACTCCTATAATTCACCCCTCCACTTT. It yields the protein CASSYSDSYNSPLHF. This chain joins TRBV6-5 and TRBJ1-6, with D unclear. V lost 0 bases and J 0 bases, leaving 3 bases between the germline ends. Germline lookup yields CDR1 MNHEY and CDR2 SVGAGI. This CDR3 has 15 residues.

V and J are TRBV7-3 and TRBJ2-7, with TRBD2 matching over 8 bases. The germline gives CDR1 SGHTA, CDR2 FQGTGA. V gave up 4 bases and J gave up 2 bases; unmatched junction bases: 22. The CDR3 is 20 residues long. The chain's CDR3 is CASSSPLFWSAGTRTYEQYF. Here the CDR3 DNA reads TGTGCCAGCAGCTCCCCCTTGTTTTGGAGTGCCGGGACTAGGACCTACGAGCAGTACTTC.

This sequence joins TRBV7-9 and TRBJ2-1; D is perhaps TRBD1 or TRBD2 (5 bases each). This CDR3 contains 15 residues. Germline V gene data show CDR1 as SEHNR and CDR2 as FQNEAQ (reference sequence). Trimming left V 1 base short and J 8 bases short, with 15 bases between. CDR3 in DNA: TGTGCCAGCAGCTTAGGAGGGGCAGCCCACGATGAGCAGTTCTTC. It codes for CASSLGGAAHDEQFF.

The CDR3, as DNA: TGTGCCAGCAGCTTAACCGGACCGCCTAACTATGGCTACACCTTC. It specifies CASSLTGPPNYGYTF. The chain combines TRBV7-3 with TRBJ1-2; D is unclear. V lost 0 bases, J lost 0 bases, and 8 bases lay in between. Per germline, CDR1 SGHTA and CDR2 FQGTGA. The CDR3 has 15 amino acids.

The CDR3 DNA follows: TGTGCCAGCAGCGTCGGGGTGAGCTCCTACAATGAGCAGTTCTTC. It specifies CASSVGVSSYNEQFF. The chain combines TRBV9 with TRBJ2-1, with D perhaps matching TRBD2 (5 bases). Per germline, CDR1 SGDLS and CDR2 YYNGEE. The V and J ends lost 2 bases and 0 bases respectively, with 9 bases between them. The length of the CDR3 is 15 residues. Supplemented by reference TRBV9 and TRBJ2-1, the full variable domain reads DSGVTQTPKHLITATGQRVTLRCSPRSGDLSVYWYQQSLDQGLQFLIQYYNGEERAKGNILERFSAQQFPDLHSELNLSSLELGDSALYFCASSVGVSSYNEQFFGPGTRLTVL.

The chain recombines TRBV6-1 with TRBJ2-7; tentatively, D is TRBD1 or TRBD2 (6 bases each). This CDR3 is 16 amino acids long. Trimming took 4 bases from V and 5 from J, leaving 21 bases between them. The V gene's germline CDR1 is MNHNS and CDR2 SASEGT. The CDR3 loop is CASSGSGGRGIDEQYF. The CDR3 nucleotides read TGTGCCAGCAGTGGATCCGGGGGCAGGGGTATCGACGAGCAGTACTTC.

The chain links TRBV6-6 to TRBJ2-7; 7 bases are shared with TRBD1. Per the germline V gene, CDR1 is MNHNY and CDR2 is SVGAGI (reference sequence). Germline trimming cut 5 bases from V and 1 base from J; bases unmatched to any gene: 8. CDR3 length: 15 residues. The CDR3 loop reads CASSKGTALSYEQYF. CDR3 DNA sequence: TGTGCCAGCAGTAAGGGGACAGCATTGTCCTACGAGCAGTACTTC.

The chain has TRBV3-1 (or the pseudogene TRBV3-2) and TRBJ2-7, with TRBD2 identical over 7 bases. The CDR3 extends over 15 amino acids. Looked up from germline, CDR1 is LGHDT and CDR2 is YNNKEL (reference sequence). After removal of 4 bases from V and 2 bases from J, the junction contained 8 bases not matched to a gene. This CDR3 is CASSRASGPAYEQYF. The DNA for the CDR3 is TGTGCCAGCAGCCGAGCTAGCGGTCCCGCCTACGAGCAGTACTTC.